A single sample gave rise to the 11 T cell receptor beta chains below, sequenced in a study of Graves' ophthalmopathy and Graves' hyperthyroidism. Amplification of the TCR beta CDR3 regions used RNA transcripts (as template). Investigators did first-round RT-PCR with HTBI primers, then second-round multiplex PCR. TCRdb used MiXCR to reprocess the multiplex PCR reads, holding one entry per CDR3 protein. The repertoire holds tens of thousands of distinct CDR3 sequences, roughly 47% seen once, with roughly 4.7% in the top ten. Source material: peripheral blood. The receptors come from an adult woman with Graves' ophthalmopathy.

V and J are TRBV7-8 and TRBJ2-7; 8 bases fit TRBD1. The CDR3 sequence is 15 residues long. V was clipped by 5 bases and J by 3 bases; unmatched bases: 9. Germline CDR1 SGHVS, CDR2 FQNEAQ. The CDR3 loop is CASSLNRDRIYEQYF. The CDR3 DNA follows: TGTGCCAGCAGCCTAAACCGGGACAGGATCTACGAGCAGTACTTC.

The chain uses TRBV19 and TRBJ1-4; the match to TRBD1 covers 10 bases. V shed 8 bases and J 12 bases; nucleotides not matched to a gene: 12. CDR1 and CDR2 from the germline V gene are LNHDA and SQIVND (reference sequence). The CDR3 consists of 14 residues. CDR3 in DNA: TGTGCCAGTCGGACAGGGGGGCCGCAGGGGGAACTGTTTTTT. It codes for CASRTGGPQGELFF. Together with reference TRBV19 and TRBJ1-4, the CDR3 gives the full variable domain: DGGITQSPKYLFRKEGQNVTLSCEQNLNHDAMYWYRQDPGQGLRLIYYSQIVNDFQKGDIAEGYSVSREKKESFPLTVTSAQKNPTAFYLCASRTGGPQGELFFGSGTQLSVL.

The chain uses TRBV29-1 and TRBJ1-1; no clear D gene. CDR1 and CDR2 from the germline V gene are SQVTM and ANQGSEA. The V end lost 4 bases, the J end lost 0 bases, and 12 bases lay between the germline ends. The CDR3 totals 14 residues. CDR3: CSVAADPLNTEAFF. The CDR3 DNA reads as TGCAGCGTTGCAGCAGATCCCTTGAACACTGAAGCTTTCTTT.

This clonotype was seen repeatedly, ten times or more. The chain recombines TRBV6-6 with TRBJ2-7, with TRBD1 identical over 7 bases. With V trimmed by 5 bases and J by 0 bases, 7 bases remained unmatched. The CDR3 extends over 15 amino acids. The germline V gene encodes CDR1 MNHNY and CDR2 SVGAGI (reference sequence). The CDR3 spells CASSPIRQGSYEQYF. CDR3 DNA: TGTGCCAGCAGTCCAATAAGACAGGGCTCCTACGAGCAGTACTTC.

The CDR3 bases are TGTGCCAGCAGCACTAGCGGGAGGGCCGAGGACGAGCAGTACTTC. Translation gives CASSTSGRAEDEQYF. V usage is TRBV7-2 and J usage is TRBJ2-7; 13 bases agree with TRBD2. Germline trimming cut 5 bases from V and 5 bases from J; bases unmatched to any gene: 6. Germline CDR1 reads SGHTA; CDR2 reads FQGNSA. There are 15 residues in the CDR3. Full variable domain (outside the CDR3, taken from reference TRBV7-2 and TRBJ2-7): GAGVSQSPSNKVTEKGKDVELRCDPISGHTALYWYRQSLGQGLEFLIYFQGNSAPDKSGLPSDRFSAERTGGSVSTLTIQRTQQEDSAVYLCASSTSGRAEDEQYFGPGTRLTVT.

The chain has TRBV6-5 and TRBJ2-5; TRBD1 agrees at 9 bases. The CDR3 has 15 amino acids. Losses at the gene ends were 6 bases for V and 1 base for J; bases not matched to a gene: 6. Per the germline V gene, CDR1 is MNHEY and CDR2 is SVGAGI. CDR3 nucleotide sequence: TGTGCCAGCAGGGGGGGACAGGGCTTCCAAGAGACCCAGTACTTC. Amino acid sequence: CASRGGQGFQETQYF.

The rearrangement joins TRBV7-6 to TRBJ2-1; TRBD2 aligns across 12 bases. CDR1 and CDR2 (germline): SGHVS, FNYEAQ. With 5 bases clipped from V and 8 bases from J, the junction kept 10 bases outside the gene matches. The length of the CDR3 is 16 residues. The CDR3 region is CASSPRLAGDSHEQFF. CDR3 DNA sequence: TGTGCCAGCAGCCCGAGACTAGCGGGAGATTCGCATGAGCAGTTCTTC.

This clonotype was seen ten or more times. The chain carries TRBV6-1 and TRBJ1-6; perhaps TRBD1 as D (6 bases). CDR3 size: 14 residues. The V gene lost 5 bases and the J gene lost 7 bases, with 12 bases spanning the gap. Germline V gives CDR1 MNHNS, CDR2 SASEGT. The CDR3 reads CASSTTGLNSPLHF. CDR3 nucleotide sequence: TGTGCCAGCAGTACGACAGGTCTCAATTCACCCCTCCACTTT.

J is TRBJ1-1 and V is TRBV10-1; no reliable D call. The CDR3 extends over 14 amino acids. Germline CDR1 is WNHNN and CDR2 is SYGVQD (reference sequence). Trimming took off 5 bases at V and 2 bases at J, with 12 bases between the two ends. For the CDR3, the DNA is TGCGCCAGCAGTTTTGGACGGGCCAACACTGAAGCTTTCTTT. Amino acids: CASSFGRANTEAFF.

A note on this clonotype: This CDR3 fails to terminate in the conserved phenylalanine or tryptophan, so it likely reflects a read error. Because the CDR3's place on the DNA is in doubt, the DNA is left out and the CDR3 is given as listed by TCRdb. The chain couples TRBV7-9 to TRBJ2-6. The CDR3 is 8 amino acids long, termini counted. Per the germline V gene, CDR1 is SEHNR and CDR2 is FQNEAQ (reference sequence). CDR3 region: CASSRRDG.

This sequence joins TRBV19 and TRBJ2-5, with 8 bases fitting TRBD1. The ends lost 6 bases at V and 4 bases at J; junction bases unmatched: 10. The germline V gene has CDR1 LNHDA and CDR2 SQIVND (reference sequence). The CDR3 length is 15 residues. This chain's CDR3 is CASSPGFDRGETQYF. DNA of the CDR3: TGTGCCAGTAGCCCGGGATTCGACAGGGGAGAGACCCAGTACTTC.